A few counts support the clone carrying this T cell receptor (beta chain). What it recognizes is unknown. Germline V lookup: CDR1 MGHDK, CDR2 SYGVNS. The CDR3 has 15 residues. V was clipped by 4 bases and J by 2 bases; unmatched bases: 6. This sample is part of a study of vaccination and CD4 T cells after COVID-19. Researchers used the Oncomine TCR Beta short-read assay to sequence DNA from cultured CD4+ T cells. Genomic DNA was isolated from cultured CD4+ T cells. TCRdb re-called the PCR reads with MiXCR, one entry per CDR3 protein. The repertoire has about 18,000 distinct CDR3 sequences, 45% of them found once; the top ten carry 15% to 25%. The treatment was: roughly 10-day PBMC culture with coronavirus spike peptide pools or control peptides (ViraFEST assay). ViraFEST enlarged antigen-specific T cell populations with peptide pools and afterwards sequenced TCRs.

This sequence originates from a human donor who received a COVID-19 vaccine. The V and J genes are TRBV25-1 and TRBJ1-2; 8 positions match TRBD1. This sample comprised CD4+ T cells from blood, cultured in vitro, obtained before SARS-CoV-2 vaccination. CDR3 sequence: CASSGSGTGNYGYTF. In DNA, the CDR3 is TGTGCCAGCAGTGGATCCGGGACAGGAAACTATGGCTACACCTTC.